This T cell receptor (beta chain) was found in a study of Graves' ophthalmopathy and Graves' hyperthyroidism. This clonotype was counted ten times or more. Germline V lookup: CDR1 MNHEY, CDR2 SVGAGI. V was pared by 8 bases and J by 2 bases, with 10 bases between. The CDR3 runs to 13 residues. The sequenced template was RNA, covering the TCR beta CDR3 region. First-round RT-PCR used HTBI primers; second-round multiplex PCR followed. Each CDR3 protein is one row after TCRdb ran MiXCR on the multiplex PCR reads. The sample lists about 600,000 distinct CDR3 sequences, under 45% seen once, with 3.5% to 4.5% in the top ten.

The sequencing sample was made of peripheral blood or thyroid tissue (not recorded which). The chain uses TRBV6-5 and TRBJ1-5, with D uncertain. This receptor was identified in an adult man with Graves' hyperthyroidism. CDR3 amino acids: CASSGLGNQPQHF. CDR3 coding DNA: TGTGCCAGCTCTGGATTAGGCAATCAGCCCCAGCATTTT.